A single sample is the source of the 2 T cell receptor beta chains below, sequenced in a study of shared clonotypes between healthy human individuals. The data were produced by immunoSEQ multiplex PCR, yet TCRdb's version contains in-frame clones alone and is incomplete. The data hold 2.5 million or so clones, with around nine tenths observed a single time. The sequenced sample was naive CD4+ T cells sorted from blood. The subset: CD45RA+ positively selected. The receptor set was obtained from a man between 18 and 35 years old in good health.

The CDR3 loop reads CASSTTEQFF. Here the CDR3 DNA reads TGTGCCAGCAGTACTACCGAGCAGTTCTTC. The V and J genes are TRBV2 and TRBJ2-1; D is unclear. The V end lost 5 bases, the J end lost 10 bases, and 6 bases lay between the germline ends. Germline V gene data show CDR1 as SNHLY and CDR2 as FYNNEI. The CDR3 is made up of 10 amino acids. Looking up the rest from reference TRBV2 and TRBJ2-1 gives the full variable domain: EPEVTQTPSHQVTQMGQEVILRCVPISNHLYFYWYRQILGQKVEFLVSFYNNEISEKSEIFDDQFSVERPDGSNFTLKIRSTKLEDSAMYFCASSTTEQFFGPGTRLTVL.

V usage is TRBV5-1 and J usage is TRBJ2-1, with D possibly TRBD1 on 5 matching bases. Germline lookup yields CDR1 SGHRS and CDR2 YFSETQ. This CDR3 has 14 amino acids. V was pared by 1 base and J by 7 bases, with 12 bases between. CDR3 amino acids: CASSLNQGSNEQFF. In DNA, the CDR3 is TGCGCCAGCAGCTTGAACCAGGGCTCAAATGAGCAGTTCTTC. Full variable domain (rest looked up from reference TRBV5-1 and TRBJ2-1): KAGVTQTPRYLIKTRGQQVTLSCSPISGHRSVSWYQQTPGQGLQFLFEYFSETQRNKGNFPGRFSGRQFSNSRSEMNVSTLELGDSALYLCASSLNQGSNEQFFGPGTRLTVL.